This paragraph reports one T cell receptor beta chain. This entry is derived from a study of blood T cell repertoires in COVID-19. How the authors handled the data: Nucleated cell counts were estimated from reference gene primer amplification. Profiled with immunoSEQ multiplex PCR; TCRdb holds only in-frame clones, not every one. V and J calls and clone size follow that table, whereas D and trimming were derived from the DNA. The top ten hold roughly 0.86% of the sample, which has approximately 380,000 clones, approximately 91% seen once. Germline-derived CDR1 and CDR2 are MDHEN and SYDVKM. The CDR3 runs 15 residues. The trim removed 8 bases at V and 6 bases at J, leaving 12 bases unmatched.

The receptor comes from a woman aged 40 to 50 who had been exposed to COVID-19. The chain carries TRBV28 and TRBJ1-2; 10 positions agree with TRBD1. Sequences were obtained from PBMCs or T cells enriched from blood (not recorded which). The CDR3 spells CASQSPRTGGNGYTF. CDR3 DNA sequence: TGTGCCAGCCAATCCCCCCGGACAGGGGGTAATGGCTACACCTTC.